This T cell receptor (beta chain) appears in the sequencing data of a study of blood T cells in healthy people across ages. Overall study findings and caveats: Compared with aged donors, long-lived donors showed fewer expanded clones, suggesting selection. The diversity estimates, figures obtained from one million T cells, were considered underestimates.

The V gene's germline CDR1 is SGDLS and CDR2 YYNGEE. This CDR3 has 12 amino acids. V lost 0 bases and J lost 9, with 7 bases in between. Every sample had a minimum of 6 million PBMCs isolated. A sample-barcoded 5' primer and a J-beta primer mix were used in a second PCR of roughly 7 to 11 cycles. TCRdb reanalysed the 5' RACE reads using MiXCR and keeps one entry per CDR3 protein. The sample carries 1.5 million to 2 million distinct CDR3 sequences, about 50% recorded once. In the case of this clonotype: Its antigen is unidentified.

Sequenced material: blood. The genes are TRBV9 and TRBJ2-1; D call uncertain. This TCR was recovered from a woman in her forties in good health. The CDR3 loop reads CASSVVPAEQFF. CDR3 sequence (DNA): TGTGCCAGCAGCGTAGTTCCCGCTGAGCAGTTCTTC.